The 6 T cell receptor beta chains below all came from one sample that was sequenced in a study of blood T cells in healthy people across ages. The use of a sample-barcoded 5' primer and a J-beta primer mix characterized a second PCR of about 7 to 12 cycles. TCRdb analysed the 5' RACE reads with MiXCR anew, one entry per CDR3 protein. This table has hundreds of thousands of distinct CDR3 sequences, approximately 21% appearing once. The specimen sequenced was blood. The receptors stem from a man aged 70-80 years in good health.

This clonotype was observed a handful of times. Here the CDR3 DNA reads TGTGCCAGCAACCCCCCCGGGAGCGCCGGAAACATTCAGTACTTC. Its protein product is CASNPPGSAGNIQYF. The V gene is TRBV28, the J gene TRBJ2-4, with D possibly matching TRBD2 (6 bases). CDR1 and CDR2 (germline): MDHEN, SYDVKM. The CDR3 consists of 15 residues. V gave up 7 bases and J gave up 6 bases, with 19 bases separating them.

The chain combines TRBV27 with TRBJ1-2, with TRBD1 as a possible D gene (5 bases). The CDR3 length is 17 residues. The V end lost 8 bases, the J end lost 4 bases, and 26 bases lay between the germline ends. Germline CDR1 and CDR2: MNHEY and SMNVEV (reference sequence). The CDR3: CASGPRGVSSGGYGYTF. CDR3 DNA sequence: TGTGCCAGCGGCCCTCGGGGGGTTTCCTCCGGAGGCTATGGCTACACCTTC.

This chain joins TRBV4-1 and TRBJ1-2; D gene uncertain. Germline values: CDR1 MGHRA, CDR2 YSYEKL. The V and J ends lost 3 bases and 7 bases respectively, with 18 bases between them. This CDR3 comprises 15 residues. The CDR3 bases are TGCGCCAGCAGCCACCCAGACTGGTCGGTGGGTGGCTACACCTTC. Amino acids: CASSHPDWSVGGYTF.

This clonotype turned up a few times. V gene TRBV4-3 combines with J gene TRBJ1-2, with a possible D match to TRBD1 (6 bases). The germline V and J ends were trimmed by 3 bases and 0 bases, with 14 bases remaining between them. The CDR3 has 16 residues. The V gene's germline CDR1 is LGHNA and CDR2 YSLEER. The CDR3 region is CASSQSGGATNYGYTF. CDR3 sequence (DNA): TGCGCCAGCAGCCAGTCTGGGGGGGCGACTAACTATGGCTACACCTTC.

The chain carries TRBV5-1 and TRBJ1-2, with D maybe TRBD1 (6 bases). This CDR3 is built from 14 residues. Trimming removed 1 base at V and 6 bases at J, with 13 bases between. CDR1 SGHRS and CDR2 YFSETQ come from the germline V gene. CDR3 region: CASSLPTGSDGYTF. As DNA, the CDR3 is TGCGCCAGCAGCTTGCCTACAGGGTCGGATGGCTACACCTTC.

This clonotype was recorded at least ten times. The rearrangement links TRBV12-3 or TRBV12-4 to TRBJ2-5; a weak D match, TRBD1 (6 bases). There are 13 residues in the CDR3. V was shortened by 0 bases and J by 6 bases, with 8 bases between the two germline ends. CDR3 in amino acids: CASSLAQGKTQYF. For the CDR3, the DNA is TGTGCCAGCAGTTTAGCGCAGGGGAAGACCCAGTACTTC.